This TCR beta chain was sequenced for a study of OX40 agonist ivuxolimab in advanced cancers. V was clipped by 5 bases and J by 5 bases; unmatched bases: 10. This CDR3 spans 15 amino acids. CDR1 and CDR2 from the germline V gene are SEHNR and FQNEAQ (reference sequence). Repertoires were generated with immunoSEQ multiplex PCR, while TCRdb's copy carries only in-frame clones and drops some. The table shows under 75,000 clones, with around 90% occurring only once. The input for sequencing was CD4+ or CD8+ T cells sorted from blood, taken in a trial of the OX40 agonist ivuxolimab. The V and J genes are TRBV7-9 and TRBJ2-7; 9 bases are a match to TRBD1. The clonotype originates from an adult with an advanced solid tumor such as melanoma, head and neck, liver or kidney cancer. DNA for the CDR3: TGTGCCAGCAGCCTCCGACAGGGGGTCGTCGACGAGCAGTACTTC. It codes for CASSLRQGVVDEQYF.